These 4 T cell receptor beta chains originate from one sample sequenced in a study of blood T cell repertoires in COVID-19. Sequencing was performed with immunoSEQ multiplex PCR; in TCRdb, only in-frame clones are kept and a portion is missing. The sample has 200,000 to 250,000 clones, approximately 90% seen once. The specimen was PBMCs or T cells enriched from blood (not recorded which). These receptors all come from a woman aged 40-49 years with acute COVID-19.

The chain is built from TRBV10-2 and TRBJ2-3, with D maybe TRBD2 (7 bases). Trimming took 6 bases from V and 3 from J, leaving 13 bases between them. This CDR3 is 14 amino acids long. The germline V gene encodes CDR1 WSHSY and CDR2 SAAADI. CDR3 DNA sequence: TGCGCCAGCAGGCCGGGGGGCCGAACAGATACGCAGTATTTT. Its protein is CASRPGGRTDTQYF.

The chain couples TRBV6-6 to TRBJ1-1; D unclear. Trimming pared 4 bases from V and 8 bases from J, leaving 8 bases between. Per the germline V gene, CDR1 is MNHNY and CDR2 is SVGAGI (reference sequence). The CDR3 has 11 amino acids. For the CDR3, the DNA is TGTGCCAGCAGTTCGGGTGGGGAAGCTTTCTTT. The encoded protein is CASSSGGEAFF.

The chain employs TRBV6-5 and TRBJ1-2; D remains unclear. Germline assignment: CDR1 MNHEY and CDR2 SVGAGI. V lost 4 bases to trimming and J lost 7 bases, with 7 bases between them. There are 11 residues in the CDR3. The CDR3 sequence: CASSSNLGYTF. The DNA for the CDR3 is TGTGCCAGCAGTTCTAATCTTGGCTACACCTTC.

The V call is TRBV5-8, the J call TRBJ2-7, with 8 bases matching TRBD1. J lost 3 bases, V lost 2 bases, and 4 bases had no gene match. CDR1 SGHTS and CDR2 YDEGEE come from the germline V gene. This CDR3 region has 14 residues. The CDR3 bases are TGTGCCAGCAGCTTAGGAGGACAGGGCTACGAGCAGTACTTC. Translation: CASSLGGQGYEQYF.